This T cell receptor beta chain comes out of a study of T-cell reconstitution after alpha-beta-depleted transplantation in children. This clonotype was picked up many times. TCRbeta library construction was performed incorporating unique molecular identifiers. TCRdb redid the calling of the PCR reads with MiXCR, one entry per CDR3 protein. Of fewer than 25,000 distinct CDR3 sequences in the sample, about 11% were seen once. The CDR3 has 15 residues. V shed 6 bases and J shed 2 bases, with 17 bases lying between them. In germline, CDR1 is SGHDN, CDR2 FVKESK. The J gene is TRBJ2-7, the V gene TRBV14, with D tentatively TRBD1 or TRBD2 (5 bases each). The source was PBMCs from the stem cell graft donor, collected from the stem cell graft. This sequence was found in a human donor who donated a stem cell graft to a child with chronic granulomatous disease. The CDR3 nucleotides are TGTGCCAGCAGTCACAGACACGGGGCTGCCTACGAGCAGTACTTC. As protein: CASSHRHGAAYEQYF.